The 32 T cell receptor beta chains listed next were all sequenced from one sample in a study of blood T cell repertoires in COVID-19. Sequenced by immunoSEQ multiplex PCR; TCRdb stores in-frame clones only, minus some. The sample holds tens of thousands of clones; roughly 89% are singletons and the top ten take 25% to 30%. The sequenced sample consisted of peripheral blood. The receptors come from an elderly woman with acute or convalescent COVID-19.

The rearrangement links TRBV24-1 to TRBJ2-1, with TRBD1 matching 8 bases. Trimming took 0 bases from V and 3 from J; bases not matched to a gene: 3. The CDR3 runs 16 residues. Germline CDR1 KGHDR, CDR2 SFDVKD. CDR3 sequence reads: CATSDLSGGDYNEQFF. The CDR3 DNA is TGTGCCACCAGTGATTTGTCAGGGGGCGACTACAATGAGCAGTTCTTC.

This clone was recorded once. The V call is TRBV2, the J call TRBJ2-2; D perhaps matches TRBD1 (6 bases). Germline lookup yields CDR1 SNHLY and CDR2 FYNNEI. The CDR3 sequence is 15 residues long. V lost 4 bases and J lost 1, with 10 bases in between. CDR3 amino acids: CASSGLQGNTGELFF. For the CDR3, the DNA is TGTGCCAGCAGTGGCCTACAGGGGAACACCGGGGAGCTGTTTTTT.

This chain links TRBV28 with TRBJ1-2; 7 bases agree with TRBD1. From germline, CDR1 is MDHEN and CDR2 SYDVKM. V shed 4 bases and J 6 bases; nucleotides not matched to a gene: 8. This CDR3 spans 14 amino acids. The CDR3 spells CASSSDRLVDGYTF. The DNA of the CDR3 is TGTGCCAGCAGTTCGGACAGGCTGGTAGATGGCTACACCTTC.

This clone was counted only a few times. The chain employs TRBV19 and TRBJ2-1; 10 positions agree with TRBD1. Germline V gives CDR1 LNHDA, CDR2 SQIVND (reference sequence). CDR3 length: 15 residues. The trim removed 6 bases at V and 4 bases at J, leaving 6 bases unmatched. The CDR3 sequence is CASSGGQGNYNEQFF. The DNA of the CDR3 is TGTGCCAGTAGCGGGGGACAGGGGAATTACAATGAGCAGTTCTTC. The entire variable domain, with the rest obtained from reference TRBV19 and TRBJ2-1, is as follows: DGGITQSPKYLFRKEGQNVTLSCEQNLNHDAMYWYRQDPGQGLRLIYYSQIVNDFQKGDIAEGYSVSREKKESFPLTVTSAQKNPTAFYLCASSGGQGNYNEQFFGPGTRLTVL.

J is TRBJ1-5 and V is TRBV2, with D maybe TRBD1 (5 bases). The V gene lost 4 bases and the J gene lost 0 bases, with 10 bases spanning the gap. Germline V gives CDR1 SNHLY, CDR2 FYNNEI. The length of the CDR3 is 15 residues. DNA of the CDR3: TGTGCCAGCAGTGCACAGGTGAATAGCAATCAGCCCCAGCATTTT. Protein product: CASSAQVNSNQPQHF.

CDR3: CASSLTGGEAFF. The CDR3 region has the DNA TGTGCCAGCAGCTTAACAGGGGGCGAAGCTTTCTTT. This chain links TRBV13 with TRBJ1-1; 9 positions agree with TRBD1. Germline CDR1 is PRHDT and CDR2 is FYEKMQ (reference sequence). The CDR3 has 12 amino acids. Losses at the gene ends were 2 bases for V and 8 bases for J; bases not matched to a gene: 0.

The chain combines TRBV11-1 with TRBJ2-5; D gene uncertain. The CDR3 runs to 13 residues. Germline V gene data show CDR1 as SGHAT and CDR2 as FQDESV (reference sequence). V was cut by 1 base and J by 1 base, with 4 bases left in between. CDR3 bases: TGTGCCAGCAGCTTAGACATCCAAGAGACCCAGTACTTC. Amino acids: CASSLDIQETQYF.

This chain joins TRBV29-1 and TRBJ2-2; no reliable D call. CDR1 and CDR2 from the germline V gene are SQVTM and ANQGSEA. The CDR3 is 14 residues long. V lost 6 bases, J lost 4 bases, and 15 bases lay in between. CDR3: CSVAPAERTGELFF. The CDR3 nucleotides are TGCAGCGTCGCGCCGGCGGAACGCACCGGGGAGCTGTTTTTT.

This clone appeared a few times. The chain couples TRBV6-4 to TRBJ2-1, with TRBD2 matching 12 bases. Germline assignment: CDR1 MRHNA and CDR2 SNTAGT. V shed 7 bases, J shed 6 bases, and the junction held 4 bases outside the gene matches. CDR3 size: 14 residues. In DNA form, the CDR3 reads TGTGCCAGCAAGGCTAGCGGGGGGGCCAATGAGCAGTTCTTC. The encoded protein is CASKASGGANEQFF.

The chain links TRBV1 to TRBJ2-7; TRBD1 is the table's D call, not checked against the DNA. TRBV1 is a pseudogene segment. The CDR3 has 17 amino acids. In DNA, the CDR3 is TGCACCAGCAGCCAAGCACCCCCTTCAGGTCATTCCTACGAGCAGTACTTC. Protein: CTSSQAPPSGHSYEQYF.

This clone was seen only a few times. The rearrangement links TRBV5-1 to TRBJ2-6; maybe TRBD2 (7 bases). The CDR3 covers 20 residues. V was pared by 2 bases and J by 4 bases, with 25 bases between. Germline loops: CDR1 SGHRS, CDR2 YFSETQ. The CDR3 coding sequence is TGCGCCAGCAGCTTAACCCCTCGGGGGGCTGGCTCGTCCGGGGCCAACGTCCTGACTTTC. Translated: CASSLTPRGAGSSGANVLTF.

The rearrangement links TRBV7-2 to TRBJ2-5; no reliable D call. The CDR3 is 15 amino acids. Germline assignment: CDR1 SGHTA and CDR2 FQGNSA. Between the trimmed V and J ends, which lost 1 base and 4 bases, there was a span of 13 bases. DNA of the CDR3: TGTGCCAGCAGCTTAGAGTCAACGCGTGGAGAGACCCAGTACTTC. This codes for CASSLESTRGETQYF.

The CDR3 DNA is TGTGCCAGCAGCTGGCAGGGGTCCTATAATTCACCCCTCCACTTT. Its translation is CASSWQGSYNSPLHF. The rearrangement links TRBV7-9 to TRBJ1-6, with D possibly matching TRBD1 (6 bases). V gave up 4 bases and J gave up 1 base, with 8 bases separating them. Germline V CDR1 and CDR2: SEHNR, FQNEAQ (reference sequence). This CDR3 is 15 amino acids long.

This chain uses TRBV30 with TRBJ1-4; D unresolved. Looked up from germline, CDR1 is GTSNPN and CDR2 is SVGIG (reference sequence). The V gene lost 0 bases and the J gene lost 8 bases, with 10 bases spanning the gap. This CDR3 comprises 13 residues. The CDR3 coding sequence is TGTGCCTGGAGTGTTGGGCTTGCGGAAAAACTGTTTTTT. The encoded protein is CAWSVGLAEKLFF.

The rearrangement uses TRBV10-1 and TRBJ2-3, with 7 bases lining up with TRBD2. The germline CDR1 and CDR2 sequences are WNHNN and SYGVQD (reference sequence). The length of the CDR3 is 16 residues. Losses at the gene ends were 3 bases for V and 3 bases for J; bases not matched to a gene: 9. Written as DNA, the CDR3 is TGCGCCAGCAGTGACCCATCGGGGCGGGGGACAGATACGCAGTATTTT. Residues: CASSDPSGRGTDTQYF.

This rearrangement joins TRBV3-1 (or the pseudogene TRBV3-2) to TRBJ2-5, with 11 bases identical to TRBD2. V lost 3 bases to trimming and J lost 5 bases; unmatched junction nucleotides: 5. Germline V lookup: CDR1 LGHDT, CDR2 YNNKEL (reference sequence). The CDR3 has 15 residues. The CDR3 protein is CASSQVAGGLETQYF. In DNA, the CDR3 is TGTGCCAGCAGCCAGGTAGCGGGGGGGCTGGAGACCCAGTACTTC.

The chain combines TRBV30 with TRBJ2-5; TRBD2 matches at 8 bases. This CDR3 region has 17 residues. With V trimmed by 3 bases and J by 2 bases, 14 bases remained unmatched. Per germline, CDR1 GTSNPN and CDR2 SVGIG (reference sequence). CDR3 DNA sequence: TGTGCCTGGAGCGTTTCATACCAGCGGGGGAGACAAGAGACCCAGTACTTC. Its protein is CAWSVSYQRGRQETQYF.

The rearrangement joins TRBV7-9 to TRBJ1-1; D gene ambiguous. The CDR3 has 11 residues. CDR1 is SEHNR and CDR2 is FQNEAQ in the germline V gene (reference sequence). The V gene lost 2 bases and the J gene lost 6 bases, with 4 bases spanning the gap. The CDR3 DNA reads as TGTGCCAGCAGCTTAAACTCTGAAGCTTTCTTT. Protein sequence: CASSLNSEAFF. Together with reference TRBV7-9 and TRBJ1-1, the CDR3 gives the full variable domain: DTGVSQNPRHKITKRGQNVTFRCDPISEHNRLYWYRQTLGQGPEFLTYFQNEAQLEKSRLLSDRFSAERPKGSFSTLEIQRTEQGDSAMYLCASSLNSEAFFGQGTRLTVV.

The gene calls are TRBV10-2 and TRBJ2-7; weak D call: TRBD1 (7 bases). The ends were cut back, 7 bases at V and 1 base at J, with 17 bases in the middle. This CDR3 is built from 15 residues. Germline CDR1 and CDR2: WSHSY and SAAADI. DNA for the CDR3: TGCGCCAGCAACAACGCAGGGGGGCAATCCTACGAGCAGTACTTC. It translates to CASNNAGGQSYEQYF.

The chain combines TRBV18 with TRBJ2-6; D perhaps matches TRBD1 (6 bases). Trimming took off 2 bases at V and 7 bases at J, with 21 bases between the two ends. CDR3 size: 18 residues. CDR1 and CDR2 (germline): KGHSH, LQKENI. In nucleotides, the CDR3 is TGTGCCAGCTCACCATTTTCCGGGCAGGGGCAGGTAGCCAACGTCCTGACTTTC. Protein product: CASSPFSGQGQVANVLTF.

J is TRBJ2-6 and V is TRBV19, with D tentatively TRBD2 (5 bases). V was pared by 5 bases and J by 4 bases, with 27 bases between. Germline-derived CDR1 and CDR2 are LNHDA and SQIVND (reference sequence). The CDR3 consists of 20 residues. The CDR3, as DNA: TGTGCCAGTAGTTCCGCGGGCAGCTTCGCCGGATTGTCCGGGGCCAACGTCCTGACTTTC. The encoded protein is CASSSAGSFAGLSGANVLTF.

V and J are TRBV6-1 and TRBJ1-6, with D tentatively TRBD1 (6 bases). V lost 3 bases to trimming and J lost 10 bases, with 13 bases between them. The CDR3 contains 14 residues. Germline assignment: CDR1 MNHNS and CDR2 SASEGT. CDR3 sequence: CASSDRGAESPLHF. The CDR3 DNA sequence: TGTGCCAGCAGTGACCGGGGGGCGGAATCACCCCTCCACTTT.

J is TRBJ2-3 and V is TRBV4-1, with 9 positions matching TRBD1. The V segment lost 3 bases and the J segment 3 bases; nucleotides outside the gene matches: 7. Germline V gene data show CDR1 as MGHRA and CDR2 as YSYEKL. The CDR3 totals 16 residues. Here the CDR3 reads CASSHEPGQGTDTQYF. The CDR3 coding sequence is TGCGCCAGCAGCCATGAACCGGGACAGGGTACAGATACGCAGTATTTT.

J is TRBJ1-6 and V is TRBV6-5; weak D call: TRBD1 (6 bases). V was trimmed by 4 bases and J by 6 bases, leaving 16 bases between them. CDR3 length: 16 residues. Germline V gene data show CDR1 as MNHEY and CDR2 as SVGAGI. CDR3: CASSSKPGHTNSPLHF. CDR3 nucleotides: TGTGCCAGCAGTTCTAAACCGGGACACACTAATTCACCCCTCCACTTT.

This chain joins TRBV19 and TRBJ2-1; D ambiguous. V was cut by 4 bases and J by 10 bases, with 8 bases left in between. CDR1 and CDR2 from the germline V gene are LNHDA and SQIVND (reference sequence). This CDR3 region has 11 residues. CDR3 protein: CASSRRSEQFF. For the CDR3, the DNA is TGTGCCAGTAGTAGGCGGAGCGAGCAGTTCTTC.

The rearrangement links TRBV3-1 (or the pseudogene TRBV3-2) to TRBJ2-3, with TRBD1 matching over 8 bases. The CDR3 sequence is 19 residues long. The germline CDR1 and CDR2 sequences are LGHDT and YNNKEL (reference sequence). Germline trimming cut 0 bases from V and 2 bases from J; bases unmatched to any gene: 13. The CDR3 coding sequence is TGTGCCAGCAGCCAAGATTCTCGGACAGGGTTGAGGGACACAGATACGCAGTATTTT. It codes for CASSQDSRTGLRDTDTQYF.

This clone was picked up one time. The chain joins TRBV6-5 to TRBJ2-6; 7 nucleotides align to TRBD2. Germline CDR1 MNHEY, CDR2 SVGAGI. V lost 8 bases to trimming and J lost 3 bases; unmatched junction nucleotides: 4. The CDR3 loop spans 14 amino acids. This CDR3 reads CASGRASGANVLTF. The CDR3 DNA follows: TGTGCCAGCGGGAGGGCTAGTGGGGCCAACGTCCTGACTTTC.

Only one count was recorded for this clone. The chain has TRBV19 and TRBJ2-1; 12 nucleotides align to TRBD2. The CDR3 totals 16 residues. Looked up from germline, CDR1 is LNHDA and CDR2 is SQIVND (reference sequence). V shed 4 bases, J shed 7 bases, and the junction held 8 bases outside the gene matches. This chain's CDR3 is CASSTSGGANGNEQFF. The CDR3 nucleotides are TGTGCCAGTAGTACTAGCGGGGGGGCGAATGGAAATGAGCAGTTCTTC. The complete variable domain, with remaining parts taken from reference TRBV19 and TRBJ2-1, reads DGGITQSPKYLFRKEGQNVTLSCEQNLNHDAMYWYRQDPGQGLRLIYYSQIVNDFQKGDIAEGYSVSREKKESFPLTVTSAQKNPTAFYLCASSTSGGANGNEQFFGPGTRLTVL.

The chain employs TRBV5-4 and TRBJ1-1; TRBD1 matches 11 bases. In germline, CDR1 is SGHNT, CDR2 YYREEE (reference sequence). The CDR3 contains 16 residues. V was clipped by 0 bases and J by 5 bases; unmatched bases: 6. CDR3: CASSLGTGGAGTEAFF. In DNA form, the CDR3 reads TGTGCCAGCAGCTTGGGGACAGGGGGCGCGGGAACTGAAGCTTTCTTT.

V and J are TRBV27 and TRBJ2-5, with 8 bases lining up with TRBD2. J lost 1 base, V lost 5 bases, and 3 bases had no gene match. Germline V gene lookup returns CDR1 MNHEY and CDR2 SMNVEV (reference sequence). The CDR3 spans 14 residues. The CDR3 DNA follows: TGTGCCAGCAGTCCCCGGGGGGGCCAAGAGACCCAGTACTTC. Translating gives CASSPRGGQETQYF.

This clone was observed once. V is TRBV28 and J is TRBJ1-5; the match to TRBD1 covers 8 bases. CDR1 and CDR2 from the germline V gene are MDHEN and SYDVKM. There are 14 residues in the CDR3. The V gene end was trimmed by 1 base and the J gene end by 6 bases; junction bases not matched to a gene: 2. CDR3 sequence reads: CASSLSGGRQPQHF. The CDR3 DNA sequence: TGTGCCAGCAGTTTATCAGGGGGCCGTCAGCCCCAGCATTTT.

In DNA, the CDR3 is TGTGCCAGCAGCCGAGCGGGGCCCCCCACAGATACGCAGTATTTT. Translation gives CASSRAGPPTDTQYF. V and J are TRBV7-6 and TRBJ2-3; TRBD2 matches at 7 bases. The CDR3 extends over 15 amino acids. V lost 5 bases to trimming and J lost 2 bases; unmatched junction nucleotides: 7. In germline, CDR1 is SGHVS, CDR2 FNYEAQ.